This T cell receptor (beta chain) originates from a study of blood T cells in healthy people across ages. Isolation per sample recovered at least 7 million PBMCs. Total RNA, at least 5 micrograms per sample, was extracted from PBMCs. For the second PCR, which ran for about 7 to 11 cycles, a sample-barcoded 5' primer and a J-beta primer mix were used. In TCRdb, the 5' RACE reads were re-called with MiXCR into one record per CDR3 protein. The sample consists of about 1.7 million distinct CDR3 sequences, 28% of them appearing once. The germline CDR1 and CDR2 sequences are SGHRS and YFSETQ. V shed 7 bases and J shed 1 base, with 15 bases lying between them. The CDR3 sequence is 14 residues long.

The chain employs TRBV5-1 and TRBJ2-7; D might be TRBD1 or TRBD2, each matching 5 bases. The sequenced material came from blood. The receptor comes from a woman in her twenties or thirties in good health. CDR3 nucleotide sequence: TGCGCCAGCTCCGAAGATGGGGGATCCTACGAGCAGTACTTC. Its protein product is CASSEDGGSYEQYF. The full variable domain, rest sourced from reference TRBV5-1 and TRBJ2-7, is KAGVTQTPRYLIKTRGQQVTLSCSPISGHRSVSWYQQTPGQGLQFLFEYFSETQRNKGNFPGRFSGRQFSNSRSEMNVSTLELGDSALYLCASSEDGGSYEQYFGPGTRLTVT.